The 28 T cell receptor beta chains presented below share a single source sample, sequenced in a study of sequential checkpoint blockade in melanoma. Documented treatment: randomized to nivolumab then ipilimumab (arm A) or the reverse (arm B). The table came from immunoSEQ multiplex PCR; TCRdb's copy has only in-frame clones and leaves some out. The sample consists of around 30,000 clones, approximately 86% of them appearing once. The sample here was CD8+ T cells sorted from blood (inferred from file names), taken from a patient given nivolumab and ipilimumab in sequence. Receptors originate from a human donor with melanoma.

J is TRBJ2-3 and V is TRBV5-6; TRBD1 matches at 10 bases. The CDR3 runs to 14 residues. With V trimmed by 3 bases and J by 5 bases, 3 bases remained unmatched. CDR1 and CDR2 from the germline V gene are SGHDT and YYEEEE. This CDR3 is CASSSGTGVDTQYF. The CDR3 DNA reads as TGTGCCAGCAGCTCCGGGACAGGGGTAGATACGCAGTATTTT. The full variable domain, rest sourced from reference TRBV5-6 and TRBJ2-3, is DAGVTQSPTHLIKTRGQQVTLRCSPKSGHDTVSWYQQALGQGPQFIFQYYEEEERQRGNFPDRFSGHQFPNYSSELNVNALLLGDSALYLCASSSGTGVDTQYFGPGTRLTVL.

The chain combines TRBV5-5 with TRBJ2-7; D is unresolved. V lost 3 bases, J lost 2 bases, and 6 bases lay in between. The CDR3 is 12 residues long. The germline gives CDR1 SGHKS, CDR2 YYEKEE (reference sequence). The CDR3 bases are TGTGCCAGCAGCTCTAGGACCTACGAGCAGTACTTC. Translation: CASSSRTYEQYF.

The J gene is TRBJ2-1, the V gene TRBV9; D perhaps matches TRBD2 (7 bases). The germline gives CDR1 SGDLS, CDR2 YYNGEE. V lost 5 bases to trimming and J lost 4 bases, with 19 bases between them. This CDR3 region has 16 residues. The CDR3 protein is CASRGEGEGLYNEQFF. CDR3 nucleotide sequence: TGTGCCAGCAGAGGAGAGGGGGAGGGCCTGTACAATGAGCAGTTCTTC.

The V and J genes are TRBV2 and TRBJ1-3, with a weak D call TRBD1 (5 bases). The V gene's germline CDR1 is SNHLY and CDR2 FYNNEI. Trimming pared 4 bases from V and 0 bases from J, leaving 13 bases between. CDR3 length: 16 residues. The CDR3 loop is CASSGMGLSSGNTIYF. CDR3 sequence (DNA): TGTGCCAGCAGTGGGATGGGACTGAGCTCTGGAAACACCATATATTTT.

CDR3 nucleotides: TGCGCCAGCAGCATTGGACAGGGGGCGGTTTTTCGAGAGACCCAGTACTTC. The encoded protein is CASSIGQGAVFRETQYF. The V and J genes are TRBV5-1 and TRBJ2-5; TRBD1 agrees at 11 bases. The CDR3 is 17 amino acids. The trim removed 4 bases at V and 4 bases at J, leaving 12 bases unmatched. Germline V gene lookup returns CDR1 SGHRS and CDR2 YFSETQ.

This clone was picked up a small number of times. The CDR3, as DNA: TGTGCCAGCAGCTTTAGTTACGGTTACAATGAGCAGTTCTTC. Protein sequence: CASSFSYGYNEQFF. The chain combines TRBV5-6 with TRBJ2-1; D call uncertain. Germline V gene data show CDR1 as SGHDT and CDR2 as YYEEEE. V lost 2 bases and J 4 bases, leaving 10 bases between the germline ends. This CDR3 is 14 amino acids long.

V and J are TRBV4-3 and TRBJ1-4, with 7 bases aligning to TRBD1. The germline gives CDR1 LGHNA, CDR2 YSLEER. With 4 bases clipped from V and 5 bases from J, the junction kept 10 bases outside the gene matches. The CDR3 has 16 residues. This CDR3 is CASSPTRTGWNEKLFF. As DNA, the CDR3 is TGCGCCAGCAGCCCGACCCGGACAGGCTGGAATGAAAAACTGTTTTTT.

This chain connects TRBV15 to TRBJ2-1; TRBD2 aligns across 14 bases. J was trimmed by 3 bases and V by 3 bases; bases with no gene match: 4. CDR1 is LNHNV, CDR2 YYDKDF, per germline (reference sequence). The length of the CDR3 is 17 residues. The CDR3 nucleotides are TGTGCCACCAGCAGGGGGACTAGCGGGGGTCTCTACAATGAGCAGTTCTTC. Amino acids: CATSRGTSGGLYNEQFF.

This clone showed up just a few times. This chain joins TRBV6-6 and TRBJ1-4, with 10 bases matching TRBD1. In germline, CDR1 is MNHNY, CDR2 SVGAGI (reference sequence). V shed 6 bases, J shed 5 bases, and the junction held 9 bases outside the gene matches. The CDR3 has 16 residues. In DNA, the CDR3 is TGTGCCAGCAGGGCCGGGACAGGGGTTCGGAATGAAAAACTGTTTTTT. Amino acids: CASRAGTGVRNEKLFF.

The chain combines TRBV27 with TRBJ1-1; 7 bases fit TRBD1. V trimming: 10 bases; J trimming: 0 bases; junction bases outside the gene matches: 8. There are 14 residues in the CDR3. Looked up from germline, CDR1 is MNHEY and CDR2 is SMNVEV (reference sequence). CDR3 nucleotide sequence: TGTGCCACCTTTCCGGGACAGATGAACACTGAAGCTTTCTTT. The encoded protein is CATFPGQMNTEAFF.

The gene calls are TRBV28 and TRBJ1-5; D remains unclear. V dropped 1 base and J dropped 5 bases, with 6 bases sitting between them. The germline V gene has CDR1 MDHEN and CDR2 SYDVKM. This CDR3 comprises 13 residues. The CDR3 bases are TGTGCCAGCAGTTTATACTCTTATCAGCCCCAGCATTTT. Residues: CASSLYSYQPQHF.

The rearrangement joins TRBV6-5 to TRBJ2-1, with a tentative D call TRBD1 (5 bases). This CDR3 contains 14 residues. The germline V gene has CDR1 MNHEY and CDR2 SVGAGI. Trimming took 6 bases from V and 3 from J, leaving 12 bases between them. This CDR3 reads CASSPDRSYNEQFF. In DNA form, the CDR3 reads TGTGCCAGCAGCCCCGACAGAAGCTACAATGAGCAGTTCTTC.

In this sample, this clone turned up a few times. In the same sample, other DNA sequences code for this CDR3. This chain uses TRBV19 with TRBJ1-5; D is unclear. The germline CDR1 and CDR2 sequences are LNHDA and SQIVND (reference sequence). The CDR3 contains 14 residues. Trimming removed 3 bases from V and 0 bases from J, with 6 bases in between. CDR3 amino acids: CASSIRDSNQPQHF. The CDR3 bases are TGTGCCAGTAGTATCCGGGATAGCAATCAGCCCCAGCATTTT.

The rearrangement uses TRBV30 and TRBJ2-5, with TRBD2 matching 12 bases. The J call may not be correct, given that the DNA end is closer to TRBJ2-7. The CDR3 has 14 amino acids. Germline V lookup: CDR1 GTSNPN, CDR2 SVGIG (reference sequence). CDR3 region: CAWSVTSGRIEQYF. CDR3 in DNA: TGTGCCTGGAGTGTAACTAGCGGGAGGATCGAGCAGTACTTC.

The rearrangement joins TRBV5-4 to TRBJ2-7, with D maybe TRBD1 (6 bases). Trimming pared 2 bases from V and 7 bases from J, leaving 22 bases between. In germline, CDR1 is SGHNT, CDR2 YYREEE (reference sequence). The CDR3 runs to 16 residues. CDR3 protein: CASSLLGTRRAVEQYF. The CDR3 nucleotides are TGTGCCAGCAGCTTACTCGGGACACGGCGAGCTGTAGAGCAGTACTTC.

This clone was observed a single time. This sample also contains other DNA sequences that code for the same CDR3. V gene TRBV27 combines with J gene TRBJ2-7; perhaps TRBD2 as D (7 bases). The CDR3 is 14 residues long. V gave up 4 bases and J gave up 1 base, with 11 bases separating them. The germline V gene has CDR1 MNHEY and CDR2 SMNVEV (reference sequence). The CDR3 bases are TGTGCCAGCAGTTGGGGGGGCTCGTCCTACGAGCAGTACTTC. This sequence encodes CASSWGGSSYEQYF.

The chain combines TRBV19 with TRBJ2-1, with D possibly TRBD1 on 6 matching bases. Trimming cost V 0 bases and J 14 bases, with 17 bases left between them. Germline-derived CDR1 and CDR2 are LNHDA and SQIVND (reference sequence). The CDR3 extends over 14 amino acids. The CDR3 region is CASSIEVGGLTEFF. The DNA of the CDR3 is TGTGCCAGTAGTATAGAGGTAGGGGGTTTGACGGAGTTCTTC.

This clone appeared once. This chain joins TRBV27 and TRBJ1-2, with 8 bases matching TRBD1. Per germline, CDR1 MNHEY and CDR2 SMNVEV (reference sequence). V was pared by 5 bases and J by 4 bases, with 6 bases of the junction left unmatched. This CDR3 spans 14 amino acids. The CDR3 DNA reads TGTGCCAGCAGTCCTACAGGGGGTTTCTATGGCTACACCTTC. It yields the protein CASSPTGGFYGYTF.

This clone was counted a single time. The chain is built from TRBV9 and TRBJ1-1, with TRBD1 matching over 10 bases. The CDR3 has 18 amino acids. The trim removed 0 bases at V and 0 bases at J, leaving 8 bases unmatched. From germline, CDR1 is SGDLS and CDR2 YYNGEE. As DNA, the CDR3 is TGTGCCAGCAGCGTAGCCCATTCGACAGGGGGCATGAACACTGAAGCTTTCTTT. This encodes CASSVAHSTGGMNTEAFF. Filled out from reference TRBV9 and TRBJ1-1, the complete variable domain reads DSGVTQTPKHLITATGQRVTLRCSPRSGDLSVYWYQQSLDQGLQFLIQYYNGEERAKGNILERFSAQQFPDLHSELNLSSLELGDSALYFCASSVAHSTGGMNTEAFFGQGTRLTVV.

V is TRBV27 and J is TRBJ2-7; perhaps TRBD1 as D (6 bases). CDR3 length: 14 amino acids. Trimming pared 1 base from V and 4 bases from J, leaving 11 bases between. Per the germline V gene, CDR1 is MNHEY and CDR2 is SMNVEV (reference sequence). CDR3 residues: CASSLLLGAYEQYF. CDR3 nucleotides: TGTGCCAGCAGTTTATTGTTGGGGGCATACGAGCAGTACTTC.

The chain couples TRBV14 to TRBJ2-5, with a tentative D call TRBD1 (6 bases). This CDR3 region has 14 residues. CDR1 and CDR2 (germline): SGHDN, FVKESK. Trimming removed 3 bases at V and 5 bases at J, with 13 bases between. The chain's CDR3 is CASSQLQGLETQYF. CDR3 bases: TGTGCCAGCAGCCAGCTACAGGGTTTGGAGACCCAGTACTTC.

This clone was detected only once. The chain's CDR3 is CASSRQGRYGYTF. The DNA of the CDR3 is TGTGCCAGCAGCCGACAGGGCCGCTATGGCTACACCTTC. The J gene is TRBJ1-2, the V gene TRBV6-1, with 7 bases identical to TRBD1. The V gene's germline CDR1 is MNHNS and CDR2 SASEGT. The J segment lost 4 bases and the V segment lost 6 bases, leaving 5 bases of the junction unmatched. CDR3 length equals 13 residues.

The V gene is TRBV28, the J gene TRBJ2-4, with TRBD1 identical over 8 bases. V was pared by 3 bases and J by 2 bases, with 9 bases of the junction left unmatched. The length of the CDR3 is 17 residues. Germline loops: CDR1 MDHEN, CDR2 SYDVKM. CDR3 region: CASSLVVAGGSKNIQYF. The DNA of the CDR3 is TGTGCCAGCAGTTTGGTTGTGGCAGGGGGCTCCAAAAACATTCAGTACTTC.

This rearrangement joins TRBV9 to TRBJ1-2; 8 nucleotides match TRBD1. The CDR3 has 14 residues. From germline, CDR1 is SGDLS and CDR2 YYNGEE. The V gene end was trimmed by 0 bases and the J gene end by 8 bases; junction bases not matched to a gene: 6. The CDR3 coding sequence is TGTGCCAGCAGCGTAGGGCAGGGGGCGGAGGGCTACACCTTC. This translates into CASSVGQGAEGYTF.

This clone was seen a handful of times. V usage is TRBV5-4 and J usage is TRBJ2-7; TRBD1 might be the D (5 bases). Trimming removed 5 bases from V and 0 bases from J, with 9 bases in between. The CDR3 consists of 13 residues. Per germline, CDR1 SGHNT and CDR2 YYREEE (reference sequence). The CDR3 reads CASRVDSSYEQYF. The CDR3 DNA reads TGTGCCAGCAGGGTAGACAGCTCCTACGAGCAGTACTTC. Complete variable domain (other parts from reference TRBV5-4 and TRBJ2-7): ETGVTQSPTHLIKTRGQQVTLRCSSQSGHNTVSWYQQALGQGPQFIFQYYREEENGRGNFPPRFSGLQFPNYSSELNVNALELDDSALYLCASRVDSSYEQYFGPGTRLTVT.

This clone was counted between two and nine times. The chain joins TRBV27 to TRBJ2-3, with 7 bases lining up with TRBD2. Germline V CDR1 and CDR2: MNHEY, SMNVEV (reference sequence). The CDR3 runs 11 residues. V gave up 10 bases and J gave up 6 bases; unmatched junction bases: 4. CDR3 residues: CATLRGDTQYF. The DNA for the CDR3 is TGTGCCACCCTGCGGGGGGATACGCAGTATTTT.

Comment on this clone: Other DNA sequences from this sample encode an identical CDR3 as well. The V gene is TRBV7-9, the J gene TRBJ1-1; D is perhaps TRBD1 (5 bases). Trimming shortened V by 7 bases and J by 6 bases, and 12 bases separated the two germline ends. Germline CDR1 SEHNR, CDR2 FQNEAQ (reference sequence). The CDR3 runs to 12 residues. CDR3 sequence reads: CASKGARPEAFF. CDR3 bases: TGTGCCAGCAAAGGGGCTAGGCCTGAAGCTTTCTTT.

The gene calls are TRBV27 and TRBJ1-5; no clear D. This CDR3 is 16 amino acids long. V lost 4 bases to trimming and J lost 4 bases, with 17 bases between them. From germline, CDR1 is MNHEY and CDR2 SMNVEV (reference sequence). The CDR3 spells CASSSSDTDRNQPQHF. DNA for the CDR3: TGTGCCAGCAGTTCTTCCGACACCGACCGGAATCAGCCCCAGCATTTT.